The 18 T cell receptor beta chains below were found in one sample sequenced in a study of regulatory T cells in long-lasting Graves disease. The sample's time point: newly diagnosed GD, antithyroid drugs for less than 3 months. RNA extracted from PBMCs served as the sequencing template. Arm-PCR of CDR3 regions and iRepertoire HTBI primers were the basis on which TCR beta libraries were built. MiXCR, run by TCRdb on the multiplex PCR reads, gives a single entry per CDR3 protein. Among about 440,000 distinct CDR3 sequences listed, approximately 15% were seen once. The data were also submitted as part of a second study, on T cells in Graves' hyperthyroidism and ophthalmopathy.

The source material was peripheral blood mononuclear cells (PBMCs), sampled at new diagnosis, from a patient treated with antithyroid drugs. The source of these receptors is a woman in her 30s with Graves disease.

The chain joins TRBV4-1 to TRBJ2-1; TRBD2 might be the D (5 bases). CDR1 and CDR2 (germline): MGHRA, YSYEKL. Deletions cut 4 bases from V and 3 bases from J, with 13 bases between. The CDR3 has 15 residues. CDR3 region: CASSPYSGVYNEQFF. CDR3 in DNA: TGCGCCAGCAGCCCATACTCCGGGGTCTACAATGAGCAGTTCTTC.

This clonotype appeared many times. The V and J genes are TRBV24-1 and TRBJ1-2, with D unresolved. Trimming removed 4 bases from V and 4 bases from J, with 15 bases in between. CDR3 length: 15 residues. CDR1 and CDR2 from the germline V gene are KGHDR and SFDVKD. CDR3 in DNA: TGTGCCACCAGTGACACTGGTGGGCAGGCCTATGGCTACACCTTC. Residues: CATSDTGGQAYGYTF.

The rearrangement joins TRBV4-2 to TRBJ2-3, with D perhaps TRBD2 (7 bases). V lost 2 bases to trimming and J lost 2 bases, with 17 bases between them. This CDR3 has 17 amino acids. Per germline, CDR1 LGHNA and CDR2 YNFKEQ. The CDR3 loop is CASSQSLWGGPTDTQYF. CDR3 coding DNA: TGTGCCAGCAGCCAATCGCTCTGGGGGGGGCCCACAGATACGCAGTATTTT.

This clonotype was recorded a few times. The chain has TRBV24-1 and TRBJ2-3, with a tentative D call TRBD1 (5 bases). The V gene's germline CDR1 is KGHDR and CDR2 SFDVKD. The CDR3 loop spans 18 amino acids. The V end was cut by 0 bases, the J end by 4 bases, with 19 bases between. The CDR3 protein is CATSDLGAERGGPDTQYF. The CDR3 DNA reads TGTGCCACCAGTGATTTGGGGGCTGAGCGTGGCGGACCAGATACGCAGTATTTT.

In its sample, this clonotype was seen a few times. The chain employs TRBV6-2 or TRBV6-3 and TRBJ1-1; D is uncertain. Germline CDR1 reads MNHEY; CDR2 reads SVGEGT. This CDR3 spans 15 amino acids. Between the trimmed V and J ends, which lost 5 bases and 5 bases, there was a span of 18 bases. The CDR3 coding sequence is TGTGCCAGCAGTGTCGGAAAGGGATGGAGGACTGAAGCTTTCTTT. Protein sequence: CASSVGKGWRTEAFF.

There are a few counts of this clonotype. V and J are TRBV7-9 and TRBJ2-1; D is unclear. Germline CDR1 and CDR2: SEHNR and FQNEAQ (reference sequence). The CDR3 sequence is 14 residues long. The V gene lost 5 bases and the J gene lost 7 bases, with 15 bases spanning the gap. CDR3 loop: CASSPLLSRNEQFF. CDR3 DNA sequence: TGTGCCAGCAGCCCCCTACTTAGCCGGAATGAGCAGTTCTTC.

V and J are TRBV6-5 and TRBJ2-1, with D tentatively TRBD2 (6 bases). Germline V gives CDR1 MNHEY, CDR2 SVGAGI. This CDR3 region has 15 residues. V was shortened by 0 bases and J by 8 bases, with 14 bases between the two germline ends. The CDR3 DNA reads TGTGCCAGCAGTTACTCGATTACCGGGAGACATGAGCAGTTCTTC. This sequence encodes CASSYSITGRHEQFF.

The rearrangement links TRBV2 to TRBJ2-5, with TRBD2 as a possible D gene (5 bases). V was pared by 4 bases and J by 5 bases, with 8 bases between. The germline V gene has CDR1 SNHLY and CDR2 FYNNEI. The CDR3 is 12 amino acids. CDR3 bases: TGTGCCAGCAGTGTCAGCGGCGAGACCCAGTACTTC. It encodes CASSVSGETQYF.

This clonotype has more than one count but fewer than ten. CDR3 DNA sequence: TGCGCCAGCAGCCCGGGGGGGCGTTCTTTGGGCTACACCTTC. Translating gives CASSPGGRSLGYTF. The rearrangement uses TRBV5-1 and TRBJ1-2; D perhaps matches TRBD1 (6 bases). The CDR3 is made up of 14 amino acids. The V gene's germline CDR1 is SGHRS and CDR2 YFSETQ. Trimming shortened V by 4 bases and J by 8 bases, and 18 bases separated the two germline ends.

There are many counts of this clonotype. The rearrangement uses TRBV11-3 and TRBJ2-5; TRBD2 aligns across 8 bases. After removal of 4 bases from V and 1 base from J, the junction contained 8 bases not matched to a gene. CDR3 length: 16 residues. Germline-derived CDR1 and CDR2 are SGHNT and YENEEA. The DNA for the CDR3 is TGTGCCAGCAGCTCCCCGGGACTAGGCGGCCAAGAGACCCAGTACTTC. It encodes CASSSPGLGGQETQYF.

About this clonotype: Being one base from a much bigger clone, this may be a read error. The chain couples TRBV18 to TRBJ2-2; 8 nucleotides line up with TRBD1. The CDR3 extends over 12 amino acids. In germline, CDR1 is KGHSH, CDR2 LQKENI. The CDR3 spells CAGSLQGERLFF. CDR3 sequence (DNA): TGTGCCGGCTCACTACAGGGGGAGAGGCTGTTTTTT.

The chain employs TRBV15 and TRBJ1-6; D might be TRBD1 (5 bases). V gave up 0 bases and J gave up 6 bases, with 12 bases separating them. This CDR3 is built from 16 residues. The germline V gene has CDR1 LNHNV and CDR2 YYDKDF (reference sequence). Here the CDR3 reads CATSRDTYGGNSPLHF. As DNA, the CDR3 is TGTGCCACCAGCAGAGATACGTACGGGGGTAATTCACCCCTCCACTTT.

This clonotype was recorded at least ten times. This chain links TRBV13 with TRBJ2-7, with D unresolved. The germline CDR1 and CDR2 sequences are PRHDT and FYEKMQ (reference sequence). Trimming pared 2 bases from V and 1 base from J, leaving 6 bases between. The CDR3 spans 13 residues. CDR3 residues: CASSLYGSYEQYF. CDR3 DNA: TGTGCCAGCAGCTTATACGGGTCCTACGAGCAGTACTTC.

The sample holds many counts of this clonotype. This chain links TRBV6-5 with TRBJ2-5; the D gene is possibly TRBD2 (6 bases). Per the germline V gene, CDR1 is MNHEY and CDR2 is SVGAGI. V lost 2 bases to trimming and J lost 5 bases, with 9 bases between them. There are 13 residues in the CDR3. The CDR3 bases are TGTGCCAGCAGTTACACGGGAGCTGAGACCCAGTACTTC. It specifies CASSYTGAETQYF.

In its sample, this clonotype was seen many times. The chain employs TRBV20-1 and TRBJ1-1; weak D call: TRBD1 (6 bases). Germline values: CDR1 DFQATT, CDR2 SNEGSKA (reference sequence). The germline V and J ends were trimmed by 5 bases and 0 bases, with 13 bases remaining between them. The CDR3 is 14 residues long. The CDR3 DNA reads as TGCAGTGCTCCGGACAGCCTAATGAACACTGAAGCTTTCTTT. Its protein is CSAPDSLMNTEAFF.

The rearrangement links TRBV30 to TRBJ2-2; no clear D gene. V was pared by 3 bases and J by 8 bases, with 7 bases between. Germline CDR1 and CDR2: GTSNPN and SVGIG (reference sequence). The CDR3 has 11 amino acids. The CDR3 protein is CAWSPRGELFF. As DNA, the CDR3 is TGTGCCTGGAGCCCCAGAGGGGAGCTGTTTTTT.

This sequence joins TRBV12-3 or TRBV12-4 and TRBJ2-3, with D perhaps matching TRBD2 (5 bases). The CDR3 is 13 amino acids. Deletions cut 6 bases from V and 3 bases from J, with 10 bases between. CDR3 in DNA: TGTGCCAGCAGCGTGACTACAACAGATACGCAGTATTTT. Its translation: CASSVTTTDTQYF.

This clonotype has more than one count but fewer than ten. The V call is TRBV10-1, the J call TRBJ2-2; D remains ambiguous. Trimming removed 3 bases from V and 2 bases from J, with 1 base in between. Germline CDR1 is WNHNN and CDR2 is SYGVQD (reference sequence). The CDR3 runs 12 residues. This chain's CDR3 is CASSDNTGELFF. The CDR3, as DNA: TGCGCCAGCAGTGACAACACCGGGGAGCTGTTTTTT.